This T cell receptor beta chain was obtained from a study of CD8 T cells in Susac syndrome. FACS enriched CD8+ TEMRA cells, while bulk CD8+ and CD4+ were negatively isolated. Random hexamers were used to reverse transcribe the RNA input (roughly 0.5 to 1 ug). TCR beta CDR3 was amplified by immunoSEQ covering 54 Vbeta and 13 Jbeta. TCRdb independently ran MiXCR on the immunoSEQ multiplex PCR reads; one entry per CDR3 protein. The table includes approximately 230,000 distinct CDR3 sequences, about 93% detected once. CDR1 is SEHNR, CDR2 FQNEAQ, per germline (reference sequence). CDR3 length equals 18 residues. The V segment lost 5 bases and the J segment 0 bases; nucleotides outside the gene matches: 13.

The sequence was obtained from a human donor with multiple sclerosis. The specimen sequenced was CD4+ T cells from PBMCs. The chain has TRBV7-9 and TRBJ1-3, with 7 bases matching TRBD1. In nucleotides, the CDR3 is TGTGCCAGCAGCGCGCATAGTCGGGACAGACCCTCTGGAAACACCATATATTTT. It translates to CASSAHSRDRPSGNTIYF.